The sequence of this T cell receptor (beta chain) was determined in a study of blood T cell repertoires in COVID-19. Each participant's cohort was designated according to participant-reported clinical history. For recovered donors of Cohort 3, there were two negative PCRs, clearance, or symptom resolution. As handled by the study authors: Scientists estimated how many nucleated cells there were by amplifying reference gene primers. Profiled with immunoSEQ multiplex PCR; TCRdb holds only in-frame clones, not every one. V and J calls and clone size come straight from that table; D and trimming were deduced from the DNA. The table has about 220,000 clones, 88% seen once. The sequence was collected from a woman aged 25 to 39 who had recovered from COVID-19. The source material was PBMCs or T cells enriched from blood (not recorded which).

This chain's CDR3 is CASSRLAGDNEQFF. CDR3 nucleotides: TGCGCCAGCAGCCGACTAGCGGGGGACAATGAGCAGTTCTTC. The J gene is TRBJ2-1, the V gene TRBV5-1; 12 bases are shared with TRBD2. Germline V gives CDR1 SGHRS, CDR2 YFSETQ. J gave up 5 bases and V 4 bases, and 1 base lay outside the gene matches. This CDR3 has 14 amino acids.